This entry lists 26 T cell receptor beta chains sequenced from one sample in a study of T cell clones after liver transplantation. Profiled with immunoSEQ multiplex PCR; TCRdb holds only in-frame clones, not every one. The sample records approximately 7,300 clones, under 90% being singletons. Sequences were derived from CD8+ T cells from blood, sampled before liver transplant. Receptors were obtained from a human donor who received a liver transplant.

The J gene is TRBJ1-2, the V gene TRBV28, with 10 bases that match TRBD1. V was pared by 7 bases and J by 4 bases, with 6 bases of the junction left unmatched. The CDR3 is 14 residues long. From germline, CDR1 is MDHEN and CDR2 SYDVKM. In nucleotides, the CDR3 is TGTGCCAGCACTAGAGGACAGGGGGGCTATGGCTACACCTTC. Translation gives CASTRGQGGYGYTF.

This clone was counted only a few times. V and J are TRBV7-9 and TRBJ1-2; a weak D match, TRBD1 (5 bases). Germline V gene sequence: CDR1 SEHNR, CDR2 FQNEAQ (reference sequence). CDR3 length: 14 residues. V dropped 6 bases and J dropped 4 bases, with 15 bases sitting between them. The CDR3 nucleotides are TGTGCCAGCAGGGGGCCGAGGGAGGGCTATGGCTACACCTTC. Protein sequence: CASRGPREGYGYTF.

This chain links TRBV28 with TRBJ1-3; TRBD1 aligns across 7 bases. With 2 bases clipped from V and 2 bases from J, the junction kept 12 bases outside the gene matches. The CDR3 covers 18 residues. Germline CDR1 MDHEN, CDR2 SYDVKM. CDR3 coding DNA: TGTGCCAGCAGTTTACACCACAATCAGGGGGTTACTGGAAACACCATATATTTT. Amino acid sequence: CASSLHHNQGVTGNTIYF.

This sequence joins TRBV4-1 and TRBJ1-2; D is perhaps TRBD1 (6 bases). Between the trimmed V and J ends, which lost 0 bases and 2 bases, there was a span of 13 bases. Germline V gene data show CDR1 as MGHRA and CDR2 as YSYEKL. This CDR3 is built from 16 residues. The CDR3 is CASSQERGARNYGYTF. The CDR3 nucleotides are TGCGCCAGCAGCCAAGAACGGGGGGCGCGAAACTATGGCTACACCTTC.

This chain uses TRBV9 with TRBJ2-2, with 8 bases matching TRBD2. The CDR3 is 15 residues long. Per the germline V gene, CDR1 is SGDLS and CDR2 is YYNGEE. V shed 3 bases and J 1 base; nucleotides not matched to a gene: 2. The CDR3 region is CASSDSGVNTGELFF. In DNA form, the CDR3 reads TGTGCCAGCAGCGATAGCGGGGTGAACACCGGGGAGCTGTTTTTT.

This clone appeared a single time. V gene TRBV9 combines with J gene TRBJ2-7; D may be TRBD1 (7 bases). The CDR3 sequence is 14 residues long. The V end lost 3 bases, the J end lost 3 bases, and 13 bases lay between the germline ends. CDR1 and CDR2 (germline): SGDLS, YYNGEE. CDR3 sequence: CASSARQGGYEQYF. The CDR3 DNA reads TGTGCCAGCAGCGCTCGACAGGGAGGCTACGAGCAGTACTTC.

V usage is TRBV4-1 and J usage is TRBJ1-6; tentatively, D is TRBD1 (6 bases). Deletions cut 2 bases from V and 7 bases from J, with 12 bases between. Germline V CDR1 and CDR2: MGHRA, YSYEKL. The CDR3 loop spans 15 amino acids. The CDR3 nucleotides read TGCGCCAGCAGCCAACCGCAGGGGAACAATTCACCCCTCCACTTT. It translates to CASSQPQGNNSPLHF.

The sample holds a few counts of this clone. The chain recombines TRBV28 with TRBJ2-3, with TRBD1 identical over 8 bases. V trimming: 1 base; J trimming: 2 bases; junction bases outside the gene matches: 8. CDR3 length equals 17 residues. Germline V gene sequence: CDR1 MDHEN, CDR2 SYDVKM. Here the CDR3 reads CASSLSGDRGYTDTQYF. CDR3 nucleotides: TGTGCCAGCAGTTTATCAGGAGACAGGGGATACACAGATACGCAGTATTTT.

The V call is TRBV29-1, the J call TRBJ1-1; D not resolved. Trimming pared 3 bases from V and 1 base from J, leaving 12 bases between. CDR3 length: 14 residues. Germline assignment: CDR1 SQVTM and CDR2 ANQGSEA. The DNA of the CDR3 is TGCAGCGTTGAGTTGACACACGCGAACACTGAAGCTTTCTTT. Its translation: CSVELTHANTEAFF.

CDR3 protein: CASRADRDENIQYF. The CDR3 region has the DNA TGTGCCAGCAGGGCGGACAGGGACGAAAACATTCAGTACTTC. The rearrangement links TRBV9 to TRBJ2-4; 8 bases are shared with TRBD1. The V and J ends lost 5 bases and 5 bases, in that order; junction bases with no gene match: 6. The CDR3 spans 14 residues. The germline gives CDR1 SGDLS, CDR2 YYNGEE.

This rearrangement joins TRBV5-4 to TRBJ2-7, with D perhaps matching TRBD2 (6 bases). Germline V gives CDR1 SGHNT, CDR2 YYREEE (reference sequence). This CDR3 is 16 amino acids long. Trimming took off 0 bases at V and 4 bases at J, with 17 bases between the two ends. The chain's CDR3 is CASSLELGLGLYEQYF. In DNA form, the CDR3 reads TGTGCCAGCAGCTTGGAATTGGGACTTGGGCTTTACGAGCAGTACTTC.

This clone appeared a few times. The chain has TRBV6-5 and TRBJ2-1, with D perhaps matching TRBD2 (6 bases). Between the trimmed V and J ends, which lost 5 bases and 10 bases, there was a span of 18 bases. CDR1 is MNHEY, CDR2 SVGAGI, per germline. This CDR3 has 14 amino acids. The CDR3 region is CASSDAWGVREQFF. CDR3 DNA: TGTGCCAGCAGTGACGCCTGGGGGGTAAGGGAGCAGTTCTTC.

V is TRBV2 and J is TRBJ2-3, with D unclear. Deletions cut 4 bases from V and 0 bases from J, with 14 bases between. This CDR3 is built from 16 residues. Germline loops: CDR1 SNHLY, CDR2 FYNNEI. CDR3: CASSALRSASTDTQYF. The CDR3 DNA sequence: TGTGCCAGCAGTGCGTTAAGGAGTGCGAGCACAGATACGCAGTATTTT.

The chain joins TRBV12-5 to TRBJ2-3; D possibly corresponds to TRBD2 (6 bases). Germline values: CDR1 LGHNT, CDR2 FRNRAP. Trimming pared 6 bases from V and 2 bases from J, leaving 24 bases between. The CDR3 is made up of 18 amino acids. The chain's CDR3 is CASGRDGRGLRHTDTQYF. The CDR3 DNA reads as TGTGCTAGTGGCCGGGACGGGAGAGGGTTAAGGCACACAGATACGCAGTATTTT.

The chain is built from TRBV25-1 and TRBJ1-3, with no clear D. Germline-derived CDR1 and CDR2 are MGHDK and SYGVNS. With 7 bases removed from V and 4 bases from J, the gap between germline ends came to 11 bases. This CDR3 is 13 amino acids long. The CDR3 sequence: CASTAAGGNTIYF. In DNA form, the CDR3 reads TGTGCCAGCACGGCGGCCGGGGGAAACACCATATATTTT.

CDR3: CAWSVGSPGTEAFF. For the CDR3, the DNA is TGTGCCTGGAGTGTCGGGTCCCCGGGCACTGAAGCTTTCTTT. The chain has TRBV30 and TRBJ1-1; the D is unclear. The V gene lost 0 bases and the J gene lost 4 bases, with 12 bases spanning the gap. The CDR3 consists of 14 residues. Germline CDR1 is GTSNPN and CDR2 is SVGIG (reference sequence). The full variable domain, rest sourced from reference TRBV30 and TRBJ1-1, is SQTIHQWPATLVQPVGSPLSLECTVEGTSNPNLYWYRQAAGRGLQLLFYSVGIGQISSEVPQNLSASRPQDRQFILSSKKLLLSDSGFYLCAWSVGSPGTEAFFGQGTRLTVV.

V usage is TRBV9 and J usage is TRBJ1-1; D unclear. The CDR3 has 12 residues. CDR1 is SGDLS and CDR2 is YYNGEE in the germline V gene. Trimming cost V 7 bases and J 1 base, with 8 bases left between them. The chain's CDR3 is CASHPGNTEAFF. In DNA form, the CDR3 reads TGTGCCAGCCACCCCGGGAACACTGAAGCTTTCTTT.

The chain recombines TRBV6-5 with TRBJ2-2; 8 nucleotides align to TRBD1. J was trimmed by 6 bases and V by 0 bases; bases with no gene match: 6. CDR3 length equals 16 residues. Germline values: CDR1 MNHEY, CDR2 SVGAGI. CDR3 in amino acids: CASSYSFRGQAGELFF. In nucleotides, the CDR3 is TGTGCCAGCAGTTACTCGTTCAGGGGGCAGGCCGGGGAGCTGTTTTTT.

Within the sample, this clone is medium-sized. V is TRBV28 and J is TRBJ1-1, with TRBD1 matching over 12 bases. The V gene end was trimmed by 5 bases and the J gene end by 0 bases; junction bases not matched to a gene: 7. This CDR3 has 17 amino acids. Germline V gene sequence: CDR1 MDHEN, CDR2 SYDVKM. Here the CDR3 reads CASSSRDRGRVNTEAFF. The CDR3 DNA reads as TGTGCCAGCAGTAGCCGGGACAGGGGGCGGGTGAACACTGAAGCTTTCTTT.

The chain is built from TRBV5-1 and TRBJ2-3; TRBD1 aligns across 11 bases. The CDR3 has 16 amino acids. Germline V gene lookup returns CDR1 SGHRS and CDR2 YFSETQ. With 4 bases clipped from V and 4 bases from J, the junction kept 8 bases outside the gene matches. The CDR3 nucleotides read TGCGCCAGCAGCGGACAGGGACAGGGGGGCTCAGATACGCAGTATTTT. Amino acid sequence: CASSGQGQGGSDTQYF.

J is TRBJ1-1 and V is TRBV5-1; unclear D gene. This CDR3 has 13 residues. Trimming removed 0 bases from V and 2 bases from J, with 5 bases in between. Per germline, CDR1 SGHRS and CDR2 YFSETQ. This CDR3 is CASSLERNTEAFF. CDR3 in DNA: TGCGCCAGCAGCTTGGAGCGAAACACTGAAGCTTTCTTT.

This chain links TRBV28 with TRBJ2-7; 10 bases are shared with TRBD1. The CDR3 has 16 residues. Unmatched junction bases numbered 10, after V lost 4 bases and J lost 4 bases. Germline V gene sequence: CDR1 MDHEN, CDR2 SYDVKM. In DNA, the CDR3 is TGTGCCAGCAGTTCACTCCGGGACAGGGGTCATTACGAGCAGTACTTC. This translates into CASSSLRDRGHYEQYF.

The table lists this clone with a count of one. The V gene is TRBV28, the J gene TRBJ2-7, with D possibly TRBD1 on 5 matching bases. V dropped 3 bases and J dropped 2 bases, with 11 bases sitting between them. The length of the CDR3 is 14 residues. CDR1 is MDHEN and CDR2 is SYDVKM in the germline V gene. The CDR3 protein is CASSFRVRPYEQYF. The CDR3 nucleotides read TGTGCCAGCAGTTTCAGGGTTAGGCCCTACGAGCAGTACTTC.

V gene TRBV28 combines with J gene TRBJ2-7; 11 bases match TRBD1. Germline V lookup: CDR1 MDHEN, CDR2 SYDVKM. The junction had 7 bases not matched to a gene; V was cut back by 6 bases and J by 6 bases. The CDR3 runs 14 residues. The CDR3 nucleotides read TGTGCCAGCAGATCTGGACAGGGGGCAGGCGAGCAGTACTTC. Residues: CASRSGQGAGEQYF.

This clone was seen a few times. The CDR3 DNA follows: TGTGCCAGCAGTGCCGGGACTAGCGATACAGATACGCAGTATTTT. Translation gives CASSAGTSDTDTQYF. The chain uses TRBV6-1 and TRBJ2-3; TRBD2 matches at 10 bases. The CDR3 contains 15 residues. Germline-derived CDR1 and CDR2 are MNHNS and SASEGT. The V gene end was trimmed by 4 bases and the J gene end by 3 bases; junction bases not matched to a gene: 4.

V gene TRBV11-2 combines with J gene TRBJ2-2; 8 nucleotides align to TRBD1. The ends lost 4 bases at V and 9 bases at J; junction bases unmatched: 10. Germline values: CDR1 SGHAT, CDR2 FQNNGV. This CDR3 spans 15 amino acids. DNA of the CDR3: TGTGCCAGCAGCTCCCCGACAGGGGAGGACTGGGAGCTGTTTTTT. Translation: CASSSPTGEDWELFF. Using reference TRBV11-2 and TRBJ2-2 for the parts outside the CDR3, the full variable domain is EAGVAQSPRYKIIEKRQSVAFWCNPISGHATLYWYQQILGQGPKLLIQFQNNGVVDDSQLPKDRFSAERLKGVDSTLKIQPAKLEDSAVYLCASSSPTGEDWELFFGEGSRLTVL.